This T cell receptor beta chain was captured in a study of long-term antiretroviral therapy in people with HIV. Study background: The 2015 immediate-ART recommendation came about a decade after the earliest samples.

V gave up 6 bases and J gave up 3 bases, with 6 bases separating them. This CDR3 region has 12 residues. Germline lookup yields CDR1 MNHEY and CDR2 SVGAGI. Investigators performed immunoSEQ version v3.0 at survey level. Sequencing was performed with immunoSEQ multiplex PCR; in TCRdb, only in-frame clones are kept and a portion is missing. The table records approximately 35,000 clones, roughly 97% of them present only once. The material sequenced was unsorted PBMCs, taken 6.9 years after starting antiretroviral therapy. The V call is TRBV6-5, the J call TRBJ1-5; D is ambiguous. The receptor's source is a man under 40 with HIV. The CDR3 is CASSNPNQPQHF. The DNA for the CDR3 is TGTGCCAGCAGCAACCCCAATCAGCCCCAGCATTTT.